This TCR beta chain was found in a study of T cells in Graves' hyperthyroidism and ophthalmopathy. Study outcomes and limitations: The model anticipated ophthalmopathy a median around 6 months pre-onset. Most expanded thyroid clonotypes above 0.001 recurred in blood.

RNA transcripts gave rise to amplified TCR beta CDR3 regions. Initially, a first-round RT-PCR of the TCR CDR3 employed the HTBI primer set. TCRdb independently ran MiXCR on the multiplex PCR reads; one entry per CDR3 protein. The sample holds about 510,000 distinct CDR3 sequences; approximately 49% are singletons and the top ten take 44%. Concerning this clonotype: Its antigen is as yet unknown.

The CDR3 is 15 amino acids. Germline V gives CDR1 SGHTA, CDR2 FQGNSA. V was pared by 5 bases and J by 5 bases, with 9 bases of the junction left unmatched. The sequencing sample was made of peripheral blood or thyroid tissue (not recorded which). The V call is TRBV7-2, the J call TRBJ2-7, with 10 bases identical to TRBD1. This clonotype was sampled from an adult woman with Graves' disease, either hyperthyroidism or ophthalmopathy (not recorded which). In nucleotides, the CDR3 is TGTGCCAGCAGCCGACACGGACAGGGGGTCGACGAGCAGTACTTC. This gives the protein CASSRHGQGVDEQYF.